The source of this TCR beta chain is a study of T cell responses to AZD1222 COVID-19 vaccine. Study outcomes and limitations: Unmutated variant regions are reportedly the target of nearly half of TCRs that are spike-specific.

As concerns this clone: The antigen remains undetermined.

Assay used: immunoSEQ multiplex PCR; TCRdb lists only in-frame clones, some missing. Found here are some 170,000 clones, more than 90% of them singletons; the top ten hold around 2.6%. V gave up 2 bases and J gave up 8 bases, with 19 bases separating them. This CDR3 has 16 amino acids. Germline-derived CDR1 and CDR2 are SGHVS and FQNEAQ. The sample consisted of peripheral blood, taken on day 0 of AZD1222 vaccination. V usage is TRBV7-8 and J usage is TRBJ2-1; D assignment may be TRBD1 or TRBD2 (6 bases each). The TCR sequence derives from an adult in good health. This chain's CDR3 is CASSLIGGQGYDEQFF. DNA of the CDR3: TGTGCCAGCAGCTTAATTGGGGGGCAGGGTTACGATGAGCAGTTCTTC. Based on the CDR3 plus reference TRBV7-8 and TRBJ2-1, the full variable domain is GAGVSQSPRYKVAKRGQDVALRCDPISGHVSLFWYQQALGQGPEFLTYFQNEAQLDKSGLPSDRFFAERPEGSVSTLKIQRTQQEDSAVYLCASSLIGGQGYDEQFFGPGTRLTVL.